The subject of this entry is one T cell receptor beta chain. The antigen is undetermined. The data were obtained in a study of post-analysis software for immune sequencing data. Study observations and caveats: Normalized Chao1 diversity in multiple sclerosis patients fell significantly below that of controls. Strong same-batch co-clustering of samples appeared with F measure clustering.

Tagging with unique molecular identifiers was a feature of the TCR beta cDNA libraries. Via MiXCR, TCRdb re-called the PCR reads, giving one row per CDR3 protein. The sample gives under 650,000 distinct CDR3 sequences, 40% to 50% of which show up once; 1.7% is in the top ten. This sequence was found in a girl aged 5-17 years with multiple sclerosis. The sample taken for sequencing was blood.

CDR3 loop: CASSLGTSALNNEQYF. The CDR3 bases are TGCGCCAGCAGCTTGGGGACTAGCGCTTTAAACAATGAGCAGTACTTC. The rearrangement joins TRBV5-1 to TRBJ2-5; TRBD2 matches 9 bases. The ends lost 0 bases at V and 11 bases at J; junction bases unmatched: 14. This CDR3 comprises 16 residues. The V gene's germline CDR1 is SGHRS and CDR2 YFSETQ.